Below, 27 T cell receptor beta chains from the same sample are listed, as sequenced in a study of identical twins. TCRdb reanalysed the 5' RACE reads using MiXCR and keeps one entry per CDR3 protein. The table records about 530,000 distinct CDR3 sequences, about a fifth of them present only once. These same data were also listed under a study on yellow fever vaccine responses in identical twins.

Sequenced sample: CD4+ T cells sorted from blood. These receptors came from a woman aged 18-29 years in good health.

This clonotype was counted ten times or more. The genes are TRBV27 and TRBJ2-2, with 8 bases that match TRBD2. This CDR3 is built from 14 residues. Germline V gene lookup returns CDR1 MNHEY and CDR2 SMNVEV (reference sequence). V lost 6 bases to trimming and J lost 4 bases; unmatched junction nucleotides: 4. The CDR3 loop is CASRKRELTGELFF. Written as DNA, the CDR3 is TGTGCCAGCAGAAAGCGGGAGCTCACCGGGGAGCTGTTTTTT.

This sequence joins TRBV6-9 and TRBJ1-3; D is unclear. V was cut by 6 bases and J by 3 bases, with 15 bases left in between. Germline V gene data show CDR1 as MNHGY and CDR2 as SVAAGI. The CDR3 is made up of 15 amino acids. This CDR3 reads CASRPPPGGGNTIYF. CDR3 in DNA: TGTGCCAGCAGACCCCCGCCGGGAGGTGGAAACACCATATATTTT.

This sequence joins TRBV12-3 or TRBV12-4 and TRBJ2-7; D gene unclear. This CDR3 comprises 14 residues. Trimming took 3 bases from V and 2 from J, leaving 11 bases between them. The CDR3 loop is CASSFGLGTYEQYF. The CDR3 DNA is TGTGCCAGCAGTTTCGGCCTAGGGACCTACGAGCAGTACTTC.

This clonotype was counted between two and nine times. The V call is TRBV20-1, the J call TRBJ2-1; 10 bases agree with TRBD2. The CDR3 is 12 residues long. V dropped 5 bases and J dropped 7; count of bases not matched to a gene: 2. The germline CDR1 and CDR2 sequences are DFQATT and SNEGSKA (reference sequence). The CDR3 DNA is TGCAGTGCTTGGACTAGCGGAAATGAGCAGTTCTTC. Translated, it gives CSAWTSGNEQFF.

This clonotype was picked up a small number of times. The V gene is TRBV5-1, the J gene TRBJ1-4, with D possibly being TRBD1 (5 bases). Germline V gene lookup returns CDR1 SGHRS and CDR2 YFSETQ. With 0 bases removed from V and 8 bases from J, the gap between germline ends came to 14 bases. CDR3 length: 15 residues. The CDR3 spells CASSLVGGVPEKLFF. CDR3 sequence (DNA): TGCGCCAGCAGCTTGGTGGGGGGAGTTCCCGAAAAACTGTTTTTT. Drawing the rest from reference TRBV5-1 and TRBJ1-4, the complete variable domain is KAGVTQTPRYLIKTRGQQVTLSCSPISGHRSVSWYQQTPGQGLQFLFEYFSETQRNKGNFPGRFSGRQFSNSRSEMNVSTLELGDSALYLCASSLVGGVPEKLFFGSGTQLSVL.

This clonotype came up a few times. This chain links TRBV29-1 with TRBJ2-3; D remains ambiguous. CDR1 SQVTM and CDR2 ANQGSEA come from the germline V gene. The CDR3 runs to 13 residues. V gave up 3 bases and J gave up 3 bases, with 10 bases separating them. The CDR3 spells CSVEVVSTDTQYF. The CDR3 nucleotides read TGCAGCGTTGAGGTGGTTTCGACAGATACGCAGTATTTT.

The sample holds a few counts of this clonotype. This rearrangement joins TRBV10-3 to TRBJ2-7; a weak D match, TRBD1 (6 bases). Trimming removed 10 bases from V and 2 bases from J, with 12 bases in between. The germline V gene has CDR1 ENHRY and CDR2 SYGVKD. CDR3 length: 12 residues. DNA of the CDR3: TGTGCCACCACAGGGATCACCTACGAGCAGTACTTC. Its protein product is CATTGITYEQYF.

This chain joins TRBV21-1 and TRBJ2-7; the tabulated D call, TRBD1, remains unverified against the DNA. TRBV21-1 is a pseudogene segment. CDR3 length equals 13 residues. CDR3 sequence (DNA): TGTGCCAGCATCAGGGACACGCGGTACGAGCAGTACTTC. Translated, it gives CASIRDTRYEQYF.

This clonotype was picked up a small number of times. The chain uses TRBV21-1 and TRBJ2-2; the table names TRBD2, a call not compared with the DNA. TRBV21-1 is a pseudogene. The CDR3 spans 16 residues. The CDR3 sequence is CASSILSGNDTGELFF. The CDR3 coding sequence is TGTGCCAGCAGCATACTTAGCGGGAACGACACCGGGGAGCTGTTTTTT.

This clonotype occurred a few times. The CDR3 protein is CASSTVQGWDANQPQHF. The CDR3 coding sequence is TGTGCCAGTAGTACGGTACAGGGGTGGGACGCTAATCAGCCCCAGCATTTT. This rearrangement joins TRBV19 to TRBJ1-5; 7 nucleotides line up with TRBD1. Germline V CDR1 and CDR2: LNHDA, SQIVND (reference sequence). This CDR3 is 17 amino acids long. With V trimmed by 4 bases and J by 4 bases, 13 bases remained unmatched.

This clonotype was counted once. The rearrangement uses TRBV11-2 and TRBJ2-4; D tentatively fits TRBD1 or TRBD2 (7 bases each). Germline values: CDR1 SGHAT, CDR2 FQNNGV. V was pared by 7 bases and J by 6 bases, with 16 bases between. The CDR3 spans 14 residues. CDR3 bases: TGTGCCAGCACCCTGGGGGGGACAGCAAACATTCAGTACTTC. This encodes CASTLGGTANIQYF. The full variable domain, completed using reference TRBV11-2 and TRBJ2-4, is EAGVAQSPRYKIIEKRQSVAFWCNPISGHATLYWYQQILGQGPKLLIQFQNNGVVDDSQLPKDRFSAERLKGVDSTLKIQPAKLEDSAVYLCASTLGGTANIQYFGAGTRLSVL.

V and J are TRBV12-3 or TRBV12-4 and TRBJ2-2; D is perhaps TRBD2 (5 bases). CDR3 size: 15 residues. The ends were cut back, 5 bases at V and 2 bases at J, with 12 bases in the middle. CDR3 sequence reads: CASSLRDLNTGELFF. The DNA for the CDR3 is TGTGCCAGCAGTCTCCGGGATCTTAACACCGGGGAGCTGTTTTTT.

This chain links TRBV20-1 with TRBJ2-3; 10 bases fit TRBD2. The germline gives CDR1 DFQATT, CDR2 SNEGSKA (reference sequence). The CDR3 is made up of 14 amino acids. V shed 0 bases, J shed 3 bases, and the junction held 0 bases outside the gene matches. The DNA for the CDR3 is TGCAGTGCTAGAGATAGCGGGGGGACAGATACGCAGTATTTT. It is translated as CSARDSGGTDTQYF.

CDR3 DNA: TGTGCCAGCAGCCGGGACAGGGGAAATTTTGGGGCCAACGTCCTGACTTTC. It translates to CASSRDRGNFGANVLTF. The rearrangement uses TRBV3-1 and TRBJ2-6; 10 nucleotides align to TRBD1. Germline V gene sequence: CDR1 LGHDT, CDR2 YNNKEL (reference sequence). This CDR3 has 17 amino acids. The J segment lost 3 bases and the V segment lost 4 bases, leaving 6 bases of the junction unmatched. Supplemented by reference TRBV3-1 and TRBJ2-6, the full variable domain reads DTAVSQTPKYLVTQMGNDKSIKCEQNLGHDTMYWYKQDSKKFLKIMFSYNNKELIINETVPNRFSPKSPDKAHLNLHINSLELGDSAVYFCASSRDRGNFGANVLTFGAGSRLTVL.

This clonotype was seen a handful of times. The chain couples TRBV27 to TRBJ1-6; 9 nucleotides match TRBD1. Germline CDR1 reads MNHEY; CDR2 reads SMNVEV (reference sequence). The CDR3 has 15 residues. Germline trimming cut 5 bases from V and 5 bases from J; bases unmatched to any gene: 4. The CDR3 reads CASSRRTGDNSPLHF. The CDR3 DNA reads TGTGCCAGCAGTCGAAGGACAGGGGATAATTCACCCCTCCACTTT.

The chain recombines TRBV5-1 with TRBJ2-1; 7 bases agree with TRBD1. Per germline, CDR1 SGHRS and CDR2 YFSETQ. Germline trimming cut 0 bases from V and 0 bases from J; bases unmatched to any gene: 3. CDR3 size: 16 residues. The CDR3 loop reads CASSLGGDSSYNEQFF. CDR3 DNA sequence: TGCGCCAGCAGCTTGGGTGGGGACAGCTCCTACAATGAGCAGTTCTTC. Variable domain in full (rest from reference TRBV5-1 and TRBJ2-1): KAGVTQTPRYLIKTRGQQVTLSCSPISGHRSVSWYQQTPGQGLQFLFEYFSETQRNKGNFPGRFSGRQFSNSRSEMNVSTLELGDSALYLCASSLGGDSSYNEQFFGPGTRLTVL.

This clonotype was recorded a few times. The chain has TRBV20-1 and TRBJ2-7; no clear D. The V gene's germline CDR1 is DFQATT and CDR2 SNEGSKA (reference sequence). The CDR3 loop spans 11 amino acids. With 3 bases removed from V and 0 bases from J, the gap between germline ends came to 3 bases. As DNA, the CDR3 is TGCAGTGCTAGTTCCTCCTACGAGCAGTACTTC. It yields the protein CSASSSYEQYF.

This clonotype was detected a few times. The chain uses TRBV7-8 and TRBJ2-1; D perhaps matches TRBD1 (5 bases). This CDR3 spans 15 amino acids. CDR1 is SGHVS, CDR2 FQNEAQ, per germline. The V and J ends lost 1 base and 3 bases respectively, with 10 bases between them. CDR3 amino acids: CASSLDDSDYNEQFF. The CDR3 DNA reads as TGTGCCAGCAGCTTAGACGACAGTGACTACAATGAGCAGTTCTTC.

The chain has TRBV5-1 and TRBJ2-5, with TRBD1 matching over 7 bases. V gave up 4 bases and J gave up 1 base; unmatched junction bases: 4. The CDR3 spans 14 residues. Germline V CDR1 and CDR2: SGHRS, YFSETQ. CDR3 sequence reads: CASSATGFQETQYF. CDR3 sequence (DNA): TGCGCCAGCAGCGCGACAGGGTTCCAAGAGACCCAGTACTTC.

This chain uses TRBV10-3 with TRBJ2-6; D is ambiguous. The germline gives CDR1 ENHRY, CDR2 SYGVKD. This CDR3 has 16 amino acids. Deletions cut 3 bases from V and 1 base from J, with 10 bases between. CDR3 in amino acids: CAISEALRSGANVLTF. In DNA, the CDR3 is TGTGCCATCAGTGAAGCCCTACGGTCTGGGGCCAACGTCCTGACTTTC.

The V call is TRBV6-5, the J call TRBJ2-3; 7 nucleotides match TRBD1. Per the germline V gene, CDR1 is MNHEY and CDR2 is SVGAGI. The CDR3 loop spans 14 amino acids. J gave up 4 bases and V 2 bases, and 3 bases lay outside the gene matches. CDR3 loop: CASSYGGQADTQYF. CDR3 bases: TGTGCCAGCAGTTACGGTGGACAGGCAGATACGCAGTATTTT.

The CDR3 region is CASSENSGGSVHEQFF. CDR3 DNA: TGTGCCAGCAGTGAGAATAGCGGGGGTTCCGTGCATGAGCAGTTCTTC. The chain has TRBV2 and TRBJ2-1, with 9 bases aligning to TRBD2. Germline lookup yields CDR1 SNHLY and CDR2 FYNNEI. J lost 8 bases, V lost 3 bases, and 11 bases had no gene match. The CDR3 is 16 residues long.

This chain links TRBV18 with TRBJ1-1; TRBD1 agrees at 9 bases. Germline V gene data show CDR1 as KGHSH and CDR2 as LQKENI. The CDR3 covers 11 residues. The V gene end was trimmed by 5 bases and the J gene end by 11 bases; junction bases not matched to a gene: 3. DNA of the CDR3: TGTGCCAGCTCAGGGGACAGGGACGCTTTCTTT. Translated: CASSGDRDAFF.

The rearrangement joins TRBV6-5 to TRBJ2-5, with 8 bases that match TRBD2. This CDR3 spans 16 amino acids. Germline-derived CDR1 and CDR2 are MNHEY and SVGAGI. Trimming at V came to 0 bases and at J to 4 bases, leaving 7 bases not matched to a gene. The CDR3 coding sequence is TGTGCCAGCAGTTACTCGACGGGAGGGCCCGGAGAGACCCAGTACTTC. Translation gives CASSYSTGGPGETQYF.

V usage is TRBV2 and J usage is TRBJ2-2; no reliable D call. V lost 5 bases and J lost 7, with 11 bases in between. Germline loops: CDR1 SNHLY, CDR2 FYNNEI. The CDR3 has 13 amino acids. CDR3 DNA: TGTGCCAGCAGTCTCCCCCTCCGCGGGGAGCTGTTTTTT. It specifies CASSLPLRGELFF.

This clonotype was observed a single time. J is TRBJ2-3 and V is TRBV5-5, with a tentative D call TRBD2 (6 bases). CDR1 and CDR2 (germline): SGHKS, YYEKEE (reference sequence). This CDR3 has 15 residues. Trimming left V 4 bases short and J 3 bases short, with 15 bases between. For the CDR3, the DNA is TGTGCCAGCAGCAAGACTAGTCTGGGGACAGATACGCAGTATTTT. The encoded protein is CASSKTSLGTDTQYF.

The chain couples TRBV6-5 to TRBJ2-2; 7 positions match TRBD2. V shed 6 bases, J shed 0 bases, and the junction held 4 bases outside the gene matches. The CDR3 consists of 15 residues. In germline, CDR1 is MNHEY, CDR2 SVGAGI. The CDR3 nucleotides read TGTGCCAGCAGAACCGCGGGAGCGAACACCGGGGAGCTGTTTTTT. This codes for CASRTAGANTGELFF.